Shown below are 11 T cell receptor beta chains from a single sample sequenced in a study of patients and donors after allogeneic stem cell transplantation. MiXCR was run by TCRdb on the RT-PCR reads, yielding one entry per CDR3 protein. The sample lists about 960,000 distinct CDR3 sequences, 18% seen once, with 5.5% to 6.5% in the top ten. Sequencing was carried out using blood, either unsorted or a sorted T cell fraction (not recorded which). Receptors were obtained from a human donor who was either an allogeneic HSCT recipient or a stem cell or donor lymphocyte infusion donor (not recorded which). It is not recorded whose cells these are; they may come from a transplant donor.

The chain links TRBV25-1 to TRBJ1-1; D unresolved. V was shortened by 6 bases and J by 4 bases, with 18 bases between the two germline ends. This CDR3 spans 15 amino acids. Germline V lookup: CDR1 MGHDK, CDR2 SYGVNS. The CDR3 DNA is TGTGCCAGCAGCGCTTTAGGACCGGCCGGCACTGAAGCTTTCTTT. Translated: CASSALGPAGTEAFF.

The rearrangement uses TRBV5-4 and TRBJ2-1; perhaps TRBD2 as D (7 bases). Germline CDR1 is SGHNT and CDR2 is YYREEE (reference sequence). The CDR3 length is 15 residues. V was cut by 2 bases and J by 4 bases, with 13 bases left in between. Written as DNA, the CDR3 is TGTGCCAGCAGCTTTGGGGGGGCAGTGTACAATGAGCAGTTCTTC. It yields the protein CASSFGGAVYNEQFF.

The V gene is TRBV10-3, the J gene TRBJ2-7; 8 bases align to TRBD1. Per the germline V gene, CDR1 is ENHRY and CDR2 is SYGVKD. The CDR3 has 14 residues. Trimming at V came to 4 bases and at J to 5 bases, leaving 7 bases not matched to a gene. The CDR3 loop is CAISVRTGRDEQYF. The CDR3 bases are TGTGCCATCAGTGTTAGGACAGGGAGAGACGAGCAGTACTTC.

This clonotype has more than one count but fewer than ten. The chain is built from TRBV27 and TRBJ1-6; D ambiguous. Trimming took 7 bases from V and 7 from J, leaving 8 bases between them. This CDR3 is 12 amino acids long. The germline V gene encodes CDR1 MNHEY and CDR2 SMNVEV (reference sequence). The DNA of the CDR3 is TGTGCCAGCATGAGTTCAAATTCACCCCTCCACTTT. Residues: CASMSSNSPLHF.

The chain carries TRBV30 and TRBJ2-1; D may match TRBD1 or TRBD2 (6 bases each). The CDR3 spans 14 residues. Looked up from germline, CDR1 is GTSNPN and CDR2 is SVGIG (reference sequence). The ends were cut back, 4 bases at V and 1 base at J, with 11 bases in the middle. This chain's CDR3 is CAWKGGFSYNEQFF. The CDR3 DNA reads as TGTGCCTGGAAGGGGGGATTTTCCTACAATGAGCAGTTCTTC.

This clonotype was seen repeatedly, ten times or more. CDR3 DNA sequence: TGTGCCAGCAGCTCCCCTAGCTCCTACAATGAGCAGTTCTTC. It translates to CASSSPSSYNEQFF. The chain joins TRBV12-3 or TRBV12-4 to TRBJ2-1; D unresolved. CDR3 size: 14 residues. The ends were cut back, 6 bases at V and 0 bases at J, with 9 bases in the middle.

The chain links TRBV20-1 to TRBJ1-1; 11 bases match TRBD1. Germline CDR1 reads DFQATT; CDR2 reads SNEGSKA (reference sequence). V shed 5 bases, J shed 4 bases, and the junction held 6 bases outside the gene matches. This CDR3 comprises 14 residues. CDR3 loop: CSAPMGTGGTEAFF. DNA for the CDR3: TGCAGTGCTCCCATGGGGACAGGGGGCACTGAAGCTTTCTTT.

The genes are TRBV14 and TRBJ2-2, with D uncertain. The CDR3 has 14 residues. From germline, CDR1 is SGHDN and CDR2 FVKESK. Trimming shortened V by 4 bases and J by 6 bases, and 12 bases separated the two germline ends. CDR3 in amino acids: CASSPSHRSGELFF. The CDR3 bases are TGTGCCAGCAGCCCCTCCCACAGATCCGGGGAGCTGTTTTTT.

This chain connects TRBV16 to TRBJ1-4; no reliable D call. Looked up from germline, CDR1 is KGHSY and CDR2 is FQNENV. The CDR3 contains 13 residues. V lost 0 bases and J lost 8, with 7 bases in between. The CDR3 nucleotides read TGTGCCAGCAGCCAATCGATTTTGGAAAAACTGTTTTTT. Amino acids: CASSQSILEKLFF.

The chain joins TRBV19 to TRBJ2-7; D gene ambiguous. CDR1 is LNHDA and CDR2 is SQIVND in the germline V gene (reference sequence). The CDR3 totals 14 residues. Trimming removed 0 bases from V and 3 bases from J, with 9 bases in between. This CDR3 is CASSIDSGFYEQYF. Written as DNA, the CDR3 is TGTGCCAGTAGTATAGACTCAGGTTTCTACGAGCAGTACTTC.

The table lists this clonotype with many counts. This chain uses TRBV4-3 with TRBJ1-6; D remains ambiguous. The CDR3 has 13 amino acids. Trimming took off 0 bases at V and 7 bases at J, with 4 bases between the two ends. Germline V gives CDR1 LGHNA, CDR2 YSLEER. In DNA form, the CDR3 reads TGCGCCAGCAGCCAAGATAGGAATTCACCCCTCCACTTT. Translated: CASSQDRNSPLHF.